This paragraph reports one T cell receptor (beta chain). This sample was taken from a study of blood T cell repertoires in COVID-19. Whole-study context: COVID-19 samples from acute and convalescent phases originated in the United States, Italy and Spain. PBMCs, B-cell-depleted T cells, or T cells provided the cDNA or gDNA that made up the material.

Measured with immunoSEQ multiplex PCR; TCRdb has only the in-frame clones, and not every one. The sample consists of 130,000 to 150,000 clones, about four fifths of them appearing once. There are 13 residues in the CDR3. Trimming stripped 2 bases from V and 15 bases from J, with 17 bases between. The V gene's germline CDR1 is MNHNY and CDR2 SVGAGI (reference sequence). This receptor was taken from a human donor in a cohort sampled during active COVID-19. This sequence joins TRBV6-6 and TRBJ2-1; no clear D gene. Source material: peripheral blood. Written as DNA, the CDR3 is TGTGCCAGCAGTTACCCCCACGAGTCCAATCCGTTCTTC. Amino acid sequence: CASSYPHESNPFF.